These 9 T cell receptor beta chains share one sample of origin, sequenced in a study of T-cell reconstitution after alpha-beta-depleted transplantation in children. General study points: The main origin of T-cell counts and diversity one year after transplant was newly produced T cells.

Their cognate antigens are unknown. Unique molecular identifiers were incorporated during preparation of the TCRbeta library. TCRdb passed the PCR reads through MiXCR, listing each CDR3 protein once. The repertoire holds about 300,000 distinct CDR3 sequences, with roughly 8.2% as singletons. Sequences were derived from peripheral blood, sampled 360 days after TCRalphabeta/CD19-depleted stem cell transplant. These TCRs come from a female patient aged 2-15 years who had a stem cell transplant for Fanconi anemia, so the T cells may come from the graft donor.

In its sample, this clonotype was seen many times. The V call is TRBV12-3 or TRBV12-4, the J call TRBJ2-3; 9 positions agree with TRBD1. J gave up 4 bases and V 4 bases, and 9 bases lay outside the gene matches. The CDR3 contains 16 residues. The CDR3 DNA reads TGTGCCAGCAGTTACCGTCACAGGGGGCCGGCAGATACGCAGTATTTT. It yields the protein CASSYRHRGPADTQYF.

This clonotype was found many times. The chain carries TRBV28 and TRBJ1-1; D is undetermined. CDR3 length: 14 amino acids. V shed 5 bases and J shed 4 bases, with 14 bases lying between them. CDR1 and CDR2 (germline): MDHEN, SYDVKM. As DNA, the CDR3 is TGTGCCAGCAGTGACCCGCTAGTGGGCACTGAAGCTTTCTTT. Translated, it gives CASSDPLVGTEAFF.

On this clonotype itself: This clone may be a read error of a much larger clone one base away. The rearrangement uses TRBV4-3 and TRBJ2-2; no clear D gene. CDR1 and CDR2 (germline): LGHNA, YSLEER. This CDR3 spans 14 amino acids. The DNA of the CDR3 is TGCACCAGCAGCCAGGCGACGAACACCGGGGAGCTGTTTTTT. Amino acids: CTSSQATNTGELFF.

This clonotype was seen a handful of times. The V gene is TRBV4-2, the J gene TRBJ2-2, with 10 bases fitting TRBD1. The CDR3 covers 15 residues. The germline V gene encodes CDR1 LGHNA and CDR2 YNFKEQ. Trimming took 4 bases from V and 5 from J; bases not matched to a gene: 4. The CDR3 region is CASSRRTGGTGELFF. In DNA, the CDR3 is TGTGCCAGCAGCCGCCGGACAGGGGGGACCGGGGAGCTGTTTTTT.

CDR3 region: CASSPGGGRATDTQYF. CDR3 nucleotide sequence: TGTGCCAGCAGCCCGGGGGGCGGGAGGGCCACAGATACGCAGTATTTT. V gene TRBV7-2 combines with J gene TRBJ2-3, with TRBD2 matching over 9 bases. Germline CDR1 reads SGHTA; CDR2 reads FQGNSA. V lost 5 bases and J lost 2; bases outside the gene matches: 8. The CDR3 totals 16 residues.

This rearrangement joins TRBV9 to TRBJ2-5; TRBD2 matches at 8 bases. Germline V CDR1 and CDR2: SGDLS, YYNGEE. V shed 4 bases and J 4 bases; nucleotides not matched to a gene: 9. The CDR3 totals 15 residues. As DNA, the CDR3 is TGTGCCAGCAGCACCCCCGGGAGGGCCGGAGAGACCCAGTACTTC. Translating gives CASSTPGRAGETQYF.

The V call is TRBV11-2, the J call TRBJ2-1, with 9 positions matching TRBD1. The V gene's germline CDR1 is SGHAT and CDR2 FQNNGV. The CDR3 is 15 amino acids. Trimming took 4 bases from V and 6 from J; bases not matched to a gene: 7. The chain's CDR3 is CASSSTGTGINEQFF. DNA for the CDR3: TGTGCCAGCAGCTCCACCGGGACAGGGATCAATGAGCAGTTCTTC.

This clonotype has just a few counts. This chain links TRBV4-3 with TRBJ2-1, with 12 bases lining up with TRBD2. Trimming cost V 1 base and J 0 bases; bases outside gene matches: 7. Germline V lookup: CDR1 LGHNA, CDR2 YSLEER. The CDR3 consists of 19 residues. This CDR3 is CASSQGLAGASSSYNEQFF. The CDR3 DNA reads TGCGCCAGCAGCCAAGGACTAGCGGGGGCTTCGAGCTCCTACAATGAGCAGTTCTTC.

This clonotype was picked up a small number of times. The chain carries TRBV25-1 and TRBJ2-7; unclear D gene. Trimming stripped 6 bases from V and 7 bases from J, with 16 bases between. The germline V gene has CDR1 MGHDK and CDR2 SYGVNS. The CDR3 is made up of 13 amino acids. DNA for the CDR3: TGTGCCAGCAGATCGGACGGCGTTGAAGAGCAGTACTTC. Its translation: CASRSDGVEEQYF.